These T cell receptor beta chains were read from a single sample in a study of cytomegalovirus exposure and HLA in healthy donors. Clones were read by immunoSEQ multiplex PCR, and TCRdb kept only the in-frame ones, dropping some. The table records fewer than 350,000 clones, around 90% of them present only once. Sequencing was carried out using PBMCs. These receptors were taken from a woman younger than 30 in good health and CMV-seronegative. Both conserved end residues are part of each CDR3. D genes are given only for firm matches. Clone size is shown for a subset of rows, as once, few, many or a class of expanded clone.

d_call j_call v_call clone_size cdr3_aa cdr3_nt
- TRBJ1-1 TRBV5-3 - CARRPQGPGTEAFF TGTGCCAGAAGGCCACAGGGACCAGGCACTGAAGCTTTCTTT
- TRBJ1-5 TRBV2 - CASSDVATDTQHF TGTGCCAGCAGTGATGTCGCAACAGATACGCAGCATTTT
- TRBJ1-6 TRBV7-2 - CASSLSKGQGLWGSPLHF TGTGCCAGCAGCTTAAGTAAGGGCCAGGGGCTCTGGGGTTCACCCCTCCACTTT
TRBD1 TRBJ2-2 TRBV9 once CASSKTGGVTGELFF TGTGCCAGCAGCAAAACAGGGGGTGTCACCGGGGAGCTGTTTTTT
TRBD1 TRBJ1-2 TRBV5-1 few CASSLEAGGPNGYTF TGCGCCAGCAGCTTGGAGGCAGGGGGGCCTAACGGCTACACCTTC
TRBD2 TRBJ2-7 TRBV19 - CASSARLAGGGYEQYF TGTGCCAGTAGTGCCCGACTAGCGGGGGGGGGCTACGAGCAGTACTTC
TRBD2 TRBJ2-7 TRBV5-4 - CASSLGPTRASGGAGWEQYF TGTGCCAGCAGCTTAGGGCCAACGCGGGCTAGCGGGGGGGCCGGCTGGGAGCAGTACTTC
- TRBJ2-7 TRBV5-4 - CASTGDSGTYEQYF TGTGCCAGCACAGGCGATAGCGGTACCTACGAGCAGTACTTC
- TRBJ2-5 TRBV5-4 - CASSLAGPGEYQETQYF TGTGCCAGCAGCTTGGCGGGCCCAGGGGAGTATCAAGAGACCCAGTACTTC
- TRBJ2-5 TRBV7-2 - CASSLYRWSGTQETQYF TGTGCCAGCAGCTTATATCGGTGGTCGGGGACTCAAGAGACCCAGTACTTC
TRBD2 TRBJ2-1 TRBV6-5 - CASSYGPGGAGNEQFF TGTGCCAGCAGTTACGGGCCCGGGGGGGCCGGCAATGAGCAGTTCTTC
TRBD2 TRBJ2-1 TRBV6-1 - CASSGTSGEYNEQFF TGTGCCAGCAGTGGCACTAGCGGGGAGTACAATGAGCAGTTCTTC
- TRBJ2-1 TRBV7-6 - CASSLDVGALFF TGTGCCAGCAGCTTAGATGTTGGGGCCTTGTTCTTC
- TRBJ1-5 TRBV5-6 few CASSLGSQPQHF TGTGCCAGCAGCTTGGGGAGTCAGCCCCAGCATTTT
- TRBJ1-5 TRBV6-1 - CASSEKGYSNQPQHF TGTGCCAGCAGTGAAAAGGGGTATAGCAATCAGCCCCAGCATTTT
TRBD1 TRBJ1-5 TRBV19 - CASSIDPGQGANQPQHF TGTGCCAGTAGTATAGACCCGGGACAGGGGGCGAATCAGCCCCAGCATTTT
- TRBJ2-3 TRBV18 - CASTGDSGTDTQYF TGTGCCAGCACCGGGGACTCAGGCACAGATACGCAGTATTTT